Listed below are T cell receptor beta chains from one sample, sequenced in a study of shared clonotypes between healthy human individuals. Assay: immunoSEQ multiplex PCR; the TCRdb copy retains only in-frame clones and omits some. The data contain 2 million to 2.5 million clones, approximately 93% of them singletons. The sample taken for sequencing was naive CD4+ T cells from PBMCs. Receptors originate from a man aged 18 to 30 in good health. Some clones in this sample may be carry-over from other donors' samples. The CDR3 runs from the conserved cysteine through the conserved F or W. A D gene is named only where the DNA matches it firmly. Not every row has a clone size; where given, it reads once, few, many or a size class.

TRBD1	13	.	TRBV10-3	TRBJ1-2	CAGRGQANYGYTF	TGTGCCGGCAGAGGACAGGCGAACTATGGCTACACCTTC
.	12	.	TRBV28	TRBJ1-5	CASSRGSFPQHF	TGTGCCAGCAGCCGAGGATCTTTCCCCCAGCATTTT
.	15	.	TRBV19	TRBJ2-3	CASSMGLAGTDTQYF	TGTGCCAGTAGTATGGGGCTAGCAGGCACAGATACGCAGTATTTT
.	13	.	TRBV5-1	TRBJ2-5	CASSLTGSETQYF	TGCGCCAGCAGCTTGACAGGGTCGGAGACCCAGTACTTC
TRBD1	12	.	TRBV29-1	TRBJ1-1	CSYRTGNTEAFF	TGCAGCTATCGGACAGGGAACACTGAAGCTTTCTTT
TRBD2	14	.	TRBV18	TRBJ2-2	CASSPAGEAGELFF	TGTGCCAGCTCACCTGCGGGAGAAGCCGGGGAGCTGTTTTTT
.	14	.	TRBV18	TRBJ1-3	CASSPTGASNTIYF	TGTGCCAGCTCACCCACAGGTGCCTCAAACACCATATATTTT
.	13	.	TRBV7-9	TRBJ2-5	CASSRGGGETQYF	TGTGCCAGCAGTCGAGGGGGGGGAGAGACCCAGTACTTC
.	14	.	TRBV18	TRBJ1-2	CASSLVRQHYGYTF	TGTGCCAGCTCACTCGTCAGGCAACACTATGGCTACACCTTC
.	20	.	TRBV19	TRBJ2-7	CASSSGLWAWSRDNTYEQYF	TGTGCCAGTAGTTCGGGACTATGGGCTTGGTCCAGGGACAATACCTACGAGCAGTACTTC
TRBD2	15	.	TRBV9	TRBJ2-1	CASSPRLAGGNEQFF	TGTGCCAGCAGCCCGCGACTAGCGGGAGGGAATGAGCAGTTCTTC
.	14	.	TRBV5-1	TRBJ2-5	CASSLGGSEETQYF	TGCGCCAGCAGCTTGGGGGGTTCGGAAGAGACCCAGTACTTC
.	17	.	TRBV6-4	TRBJ2-1	CASTPAHLVPSYNEQFF	TGTGCCAGCACCCCGGCTCACTTAGTGCCAAGTTACAATGAGCAGTTCTTC
.	12	few	TRBV27	TRBJ2-3	CASSLRGDTQYF	TGTGCCAGCAGTTTAAGGGGAGATACGCAGTATTTT
.	16	once	TRBV5-4	TRBJ2-7	CASSGGVPTGDYEQYF	TGTGCCAGCAGCGGGGGGGTCCCGACAGGGGACTACGAGCAGTACTTC
TRBD1	17	.	TRBV11-3	TRBJ2-2	CASSQNRDRANTGELFF	TGTGCCAGCAGCCAAAACCGGGACAGGGCCAACACCGGGGAGCTGTTTTTT
TRBD2	14	.	TRBV7-6	TRBJ2-7	CASTKTTAGDTPYF	TGTGCCAGCACCAAGACTACAGCGGGGGATACACCGTACTTC
TRBD2	15	.	TRBV5-1	TRBJ2-2	CASSPLAGGPGELFF	TGCGCCAGCAGCCCTCTAGCGGGAGGCCCCGGGGAGCTGTTTTTT
.	11	.	TRBV28	TRBJ1-6	CASSLYSPLHF	TGTGCCAGCAGTTTATACTCACCCCTCCACTTT
.	14	.	TRBV5-3	TRBJ1-5	CARSLARRNQPQHF	TGTGCCAGAAGCTTGGCCCGGAGGAATCAGCCCCAGCATTTT
.	14	.	TRBV18	TRBJ1-1	CASSRSTVTTEAFF	TGTGCCAGCTCGAGATCGACTGTTACGACTGAAGCTTTCTTT
.	14	.	TRBV28	TRBJ2-7	CASSYRRTVNEQYF	TGTGCCAGCAGCTACAGAAGGACAGTCAACGAGCAGTACTTC
TRBD2	15	.	TRBV4-3	TRBJ2-1	CASSQAGTRGNEQFF	TGCGCCAGCAGCCAAGCCGGGACTAGGGGCAATGAGCAGTTCTTC
TRBD2	17	.	TRBV19	TRBJ2-3	CASSRLAGGRGTDTQYF	TGTGCCAGTAGTAGACTAGCGGGAGGAAGGGGCACAGATACGCAGTATTTT
.	13	.	TRBV5-4	TRBJ2-5	CASSLGEGETQYF	TGTGCCAGCAGCTTGGGAGAGGGGGAGACCCAGTACTTC
.	18	.	TRBV18	TRBJ2-5	CASSPKRAFGGGVETQYF	TGTGCCAGCTCACCCAAAAGGGCTTTCGGCGGAGGCGTAGAGACCCAGTACTTC
TRBD2	15	.	TRBV6-1	TRBJ2-1	CASSPRTAGEGEQFF	TGTGCCAGCAGCCCCCGGACAGCGGGAGAGGGTGAGCAGTTCTTC
.	15	.	TRBV5-1	TRBJ1-5	CASSSGENSNQPQHF	TGCGCCAGCAGCTCGGGGGAGAATAGCAATCAGCCCCAGCATTTT
.	16	.	TRBV4-2	TRBJ1-2	CASSQGEGGVNYGYTF	TGTGCCAGCAGCCAAGGAGAGGGCGGAGTCAACTATGGCTACACCTTC
TRBD1	13	.	TRBV2	TRBJ1-2	CASSGWDSYGYTF	TGTGCCAGCAGTGGCTGGGACAGCTATGGCTACACCTTC
TRBD2	15	.	TRBV7-9	TRBJ2-1	CASSSPTSRNNEQFF	TGTGCCAGCAGCTCCCCGACTAGCCGTAACAATGAGCAGTTCTTC
.	11	.	TRBV29-1	TRBJ2-5	CSVEWGGTQYF	TGCAGCGTTGAATGGGGAGGGACCCAGTACTTC
.	15	.	TRBV5-5	TRBJ2-7	CASSRTGFISYEQYF	TGTGCCAGCAGCCGAACAGGGTTTATCTCCTACGAGCAGTACTTC
.	12	.	TRBV9	TRBJ2-5	CASSVAGETQYF	TGTGCCAGCAGCGTAGCAGGAGAGACCCAGTACTTC
.	17	.	TRBV11-2	TRBJ2-2	CASSSINRLTNTGELFF	TGTGCCAGCAGCTCCATTAACAGGCTTACGAACACCGGGGAGCTGTTTTTT
TRBD2	17	.	TRBV27	TRBJ2-3	CASSHRVLRELTDTQYF	TGTGCCAGCAGCCACCGAGTTTTGCGGGAGTTGACAGATACGCAGTATTTT
TRBD2	15	.	TRBV7-2	TRBJ2-3	CASSYGRASTDTQYF	TGTGCCAGCAGCTACGGGAGGGCCAGCACAGATACGCAGTATTTT
TRBD2	15	.	TRBV15	TRBJ2-1	CATSRTSGAYNEQFF	TGTGCCACCAGCAGAACTAGCGGAGCGTACAATGAGCAGTTCTTC
TRBD1	15	.	TRBV5-1	TRBJ2-7	CASSLRDRGDYEQYF	TGCGCCAGCAGCTTAAGGGACAGGGGGGACTACGAGCAGTACTTC
.	13	.	TRBV7-9	TRBJ1-2	CASSLLTVNGYTF	TGTGCCAGCAGCTTATTGACAGTCAATGGCTACACCTTC
.	15	.	TRBV7-2	TRBJ2-5	CASSFQRGGGETQYF	TGTGCCAGCAGCTTTCAGCGAGGAGGGGGAGAGACCCAGTACTTC
TRBD1	14	.	TRBV10-3	TRBJ1-1	CAISLGTANTEAFF	TGTGCCATCAGCCTGGGGACAGCGAACACTGAAGCTTTCTTT
.	11	.	TRBV25-1	TRBJ2-5	CASSENWTQYF	TGTGCCAGCAGTGAAAATTGGACCCAGTACTTC